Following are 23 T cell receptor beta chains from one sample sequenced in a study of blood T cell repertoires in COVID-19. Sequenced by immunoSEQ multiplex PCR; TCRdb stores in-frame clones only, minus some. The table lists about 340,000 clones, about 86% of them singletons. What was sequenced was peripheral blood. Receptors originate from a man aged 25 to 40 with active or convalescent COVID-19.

Written as DNA, the CDR3 is TGTGCCAGCAGCGCCGCAGGGGGCGGGAGCAATCAGCCCCAGCATTTT. Translating gives CASSAAGGGSNQPQHF. The chain combines TRBV5-6 with TRBJ1-5; 8 bases line up with TRBD1. The germline CDR1 and CDR2 sequences are SGHDT and YYEEEE. This CDR3 region has 16 residues. With 4 bases clipped from V and 1 base from J, the junction kept 7 bases outside the gene matches.

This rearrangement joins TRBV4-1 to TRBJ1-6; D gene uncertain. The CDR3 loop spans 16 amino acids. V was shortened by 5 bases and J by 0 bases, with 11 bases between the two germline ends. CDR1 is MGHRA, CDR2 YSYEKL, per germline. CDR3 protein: CASSFFDSSYNSPLHF. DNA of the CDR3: TGCGCCAGCAGCTTCTTCGATAGCTCCTATAATTCACCCCTCCACTTT.

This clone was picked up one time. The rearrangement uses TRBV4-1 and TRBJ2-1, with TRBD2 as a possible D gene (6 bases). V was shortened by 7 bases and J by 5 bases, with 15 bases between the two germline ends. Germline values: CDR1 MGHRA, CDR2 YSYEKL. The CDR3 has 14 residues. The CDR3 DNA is TGCGCCAGCAAAGTGGGGCTAGCGAACAATGAGCAGTTCTTC. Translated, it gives CASKVGLANNEQFF.

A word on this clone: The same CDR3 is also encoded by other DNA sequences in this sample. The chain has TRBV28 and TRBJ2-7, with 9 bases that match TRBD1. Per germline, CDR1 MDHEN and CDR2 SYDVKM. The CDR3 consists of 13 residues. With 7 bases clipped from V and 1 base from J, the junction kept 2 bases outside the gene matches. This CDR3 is CASIGTGSYEQYF. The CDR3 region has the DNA TGTGCCAGCATCGGGACAGGGTCCTACGAGCAGTACTTC.

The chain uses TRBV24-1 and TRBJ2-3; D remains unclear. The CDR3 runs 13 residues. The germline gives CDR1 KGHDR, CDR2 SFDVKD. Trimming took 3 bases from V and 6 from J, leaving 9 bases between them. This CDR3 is CATSDPPRDTQYF. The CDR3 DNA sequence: TGTGCCACCAGTGATCCCCCACGGGATACGCAGTATTTT.

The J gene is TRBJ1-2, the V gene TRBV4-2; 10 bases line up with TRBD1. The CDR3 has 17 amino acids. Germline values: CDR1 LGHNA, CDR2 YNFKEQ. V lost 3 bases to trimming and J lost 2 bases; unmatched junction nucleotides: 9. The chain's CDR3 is CASSQTGTGAINYGYTF. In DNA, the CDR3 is TGTGCCAGCAGCCAGACCGGGACAGGGGCCATCAACTATGGCTACACCTTC.

CDR3 sequence: CASSQRLTGGHSGLHF. The DNA for the CDR3 is TGCGCCAGCAGCCAACGACTGACAGGGGGACACTCCGGACTCCACTTT. The chain joins TRBV4-1 to TRBJ1-6, with 9 bases aligning to TRBD1. The CDR3 is made up of 16 amino acids. The germline V gene has CDR1 MGHRA and CDR2 YSYEKL. The V gene end was trimmed by 2 bases and the J gene end by 16 bases; junction bases not matched to a gene: 15.

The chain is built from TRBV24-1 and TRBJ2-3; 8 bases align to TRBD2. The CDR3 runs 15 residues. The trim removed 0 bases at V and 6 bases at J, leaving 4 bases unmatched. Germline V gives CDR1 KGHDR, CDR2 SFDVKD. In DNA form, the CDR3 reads TGTGCCACCAGTGATTTGGGGCGGGGGGCGGATACGCAGTATTTT. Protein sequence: CATSDLGRGADTQYF.

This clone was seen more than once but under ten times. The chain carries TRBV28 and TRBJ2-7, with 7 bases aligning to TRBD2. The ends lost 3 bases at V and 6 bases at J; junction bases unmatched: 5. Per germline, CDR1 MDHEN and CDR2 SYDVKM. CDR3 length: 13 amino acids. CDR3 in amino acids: CASSFPRETEQYF. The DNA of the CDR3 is TGTGCCAGCAGTTTCCCGCGGGAGACCGAGCAGTACTTC. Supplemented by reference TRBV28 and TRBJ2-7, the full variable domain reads DVKVTQSSRYLVKRTGEKVFLECVQDMDHENMFWYRQDPGLGLRLIYFSYDVKMKEKGDIPEGYSVSREKKERFSLILESASTNQTSMYLCASSFPRETEQYFGPGTRLTVT.

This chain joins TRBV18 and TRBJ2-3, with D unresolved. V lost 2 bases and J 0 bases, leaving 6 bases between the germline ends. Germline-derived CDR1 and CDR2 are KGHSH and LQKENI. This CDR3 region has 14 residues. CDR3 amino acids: CASSPESSTDTQYF. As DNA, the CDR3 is TGTGCCAGCTCACCAGAGAGTAGCACAGATACGCAGTATTTT.

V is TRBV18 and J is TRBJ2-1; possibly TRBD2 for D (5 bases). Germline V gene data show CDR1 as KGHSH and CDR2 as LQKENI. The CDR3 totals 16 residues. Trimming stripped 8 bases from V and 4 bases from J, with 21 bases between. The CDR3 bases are TGTGCCAGCACAACTCAGACGGTAGCGCAGTACAATGAGCAGTTCTTC. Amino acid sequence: CASTTQTVAQYNEQFF.

CDR3 nucleotide sequence: TGCGCCAGCAGCCAAGATGACAGGGGAAGCTACGAGCAGTACTTC. Protein product: CASSQDDRGSYEQYF. V is TRBV4-1 and J is TRBJ2-7; 8 nucleotides match TRBD1. Germline CDR1 is MGHRA and CDR2 is YSYEKL. J gave up 3 bases and V 0 bases, and 4 bases lay outside the gene matches. This CDR3 spans 15 amino acids.

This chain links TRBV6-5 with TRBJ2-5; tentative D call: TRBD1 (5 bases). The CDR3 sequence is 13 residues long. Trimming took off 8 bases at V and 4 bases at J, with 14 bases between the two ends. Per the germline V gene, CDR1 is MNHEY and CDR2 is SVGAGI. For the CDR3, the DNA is TGTGCCAGCGCAGGGTCATGGTTAGAGACCCAGTACTTC. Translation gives CASAGSWLETQYF.

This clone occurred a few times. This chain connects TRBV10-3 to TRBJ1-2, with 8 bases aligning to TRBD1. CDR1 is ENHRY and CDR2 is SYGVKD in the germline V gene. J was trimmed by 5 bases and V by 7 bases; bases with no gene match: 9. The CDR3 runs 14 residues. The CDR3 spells CAIKPDRVEYGYTF. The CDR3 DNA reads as TGTGCCATCAAACCGGACAGGGTAGAGTATGGCTACACCTTC.

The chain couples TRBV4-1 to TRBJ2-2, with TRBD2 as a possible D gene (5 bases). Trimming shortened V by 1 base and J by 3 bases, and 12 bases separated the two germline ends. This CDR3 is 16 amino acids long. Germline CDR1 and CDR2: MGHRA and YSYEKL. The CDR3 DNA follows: TGCGCCAGCAGCCAAGGGACCCTGAGGGACACCGGGGAGCTGTTTTTT. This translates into CASSQGTLRDTGELFF.

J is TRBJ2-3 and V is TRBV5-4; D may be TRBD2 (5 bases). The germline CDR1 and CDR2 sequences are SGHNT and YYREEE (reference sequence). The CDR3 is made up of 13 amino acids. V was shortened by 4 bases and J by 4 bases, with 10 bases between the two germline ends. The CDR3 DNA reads TGTGCCAGCAGCCCCGAGGGTTCAGATACGCAGTATTTT. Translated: CASSPEGSDTQYF.

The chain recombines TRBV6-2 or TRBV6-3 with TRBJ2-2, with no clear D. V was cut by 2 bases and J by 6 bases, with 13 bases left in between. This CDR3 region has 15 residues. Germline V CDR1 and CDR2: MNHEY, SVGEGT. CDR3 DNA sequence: TGTGCCAGCAGTTACCGGGTTATCGGTGCCGGGGAGCTGTTTTTT. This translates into CASSYRVIGAGELFF.

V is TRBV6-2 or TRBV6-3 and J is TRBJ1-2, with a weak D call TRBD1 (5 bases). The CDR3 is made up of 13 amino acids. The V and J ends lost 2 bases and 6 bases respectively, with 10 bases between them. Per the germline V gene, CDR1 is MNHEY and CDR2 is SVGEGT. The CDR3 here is CASSYPTRDGYTF. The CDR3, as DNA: TGTGCCAGCAGTTACCCCACCAGGGATGGCTACACCTTC.

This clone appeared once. The chain's CDR3 is CSASGQGVYGYTF. In DNA, the CDR3 is TGCAGTGCTAGTGGGCAGGGCGTTTATGGCTACACCTTC. This rearrangement joins TRBV20-1 to TRBJ1-2; D perhaps matches TRBD1 (5 bases). Trimming took off 3 bases at V and 5 bases at J, with 13 bases between the two ends. In germline, CDR1 is DFQATT, CDR2 SNEGSKA (reference sequence). This CDR3 region has 13 residues.

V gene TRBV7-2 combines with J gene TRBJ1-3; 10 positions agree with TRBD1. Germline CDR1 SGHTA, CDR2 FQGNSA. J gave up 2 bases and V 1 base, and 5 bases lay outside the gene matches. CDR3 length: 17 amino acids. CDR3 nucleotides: TGTGCCAGCAGCTTAGGACCGGGACAGGGGACTGGAAACACCATATATTTT. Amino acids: CASSLGPGQGTGNTIYF.

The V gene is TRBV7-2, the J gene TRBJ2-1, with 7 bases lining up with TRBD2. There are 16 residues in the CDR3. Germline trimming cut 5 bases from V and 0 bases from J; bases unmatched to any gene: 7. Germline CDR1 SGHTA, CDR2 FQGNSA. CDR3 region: CASSTVWGGSYNEQFF. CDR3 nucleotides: TGTGCCAGCAGCACAGTTTGGGGGGGCTCCTACAATGAGCAGTTCTTC. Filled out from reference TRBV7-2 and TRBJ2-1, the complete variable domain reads GAGVSQSPSNKVTEKGKDVELRCDPISGHTALYWYRQSLGQGLEFLIYFQGNSAPDKSGLPSDRFSAERTGGSVSTLTIQRTQQEDSAVYLCASSTVWGGSYNEQFFGPGTRLTVL.

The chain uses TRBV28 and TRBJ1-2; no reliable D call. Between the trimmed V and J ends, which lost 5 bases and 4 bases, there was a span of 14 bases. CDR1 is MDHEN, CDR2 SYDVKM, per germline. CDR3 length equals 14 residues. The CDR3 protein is CASSRPPTAYGYTF. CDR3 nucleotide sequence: TGTGCCAGCAGTCGGCCCCCAACAGCCTATGGCTACACCTTC.

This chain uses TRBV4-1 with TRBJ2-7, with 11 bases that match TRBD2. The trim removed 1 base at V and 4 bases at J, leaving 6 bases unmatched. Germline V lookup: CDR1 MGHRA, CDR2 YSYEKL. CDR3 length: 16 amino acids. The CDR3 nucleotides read TGCGCCAGCAGCCAAGGGCGACTAGCGGGGAGATACGAGCAGTACTTC. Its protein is CASSQGRLAGRYEQYF.